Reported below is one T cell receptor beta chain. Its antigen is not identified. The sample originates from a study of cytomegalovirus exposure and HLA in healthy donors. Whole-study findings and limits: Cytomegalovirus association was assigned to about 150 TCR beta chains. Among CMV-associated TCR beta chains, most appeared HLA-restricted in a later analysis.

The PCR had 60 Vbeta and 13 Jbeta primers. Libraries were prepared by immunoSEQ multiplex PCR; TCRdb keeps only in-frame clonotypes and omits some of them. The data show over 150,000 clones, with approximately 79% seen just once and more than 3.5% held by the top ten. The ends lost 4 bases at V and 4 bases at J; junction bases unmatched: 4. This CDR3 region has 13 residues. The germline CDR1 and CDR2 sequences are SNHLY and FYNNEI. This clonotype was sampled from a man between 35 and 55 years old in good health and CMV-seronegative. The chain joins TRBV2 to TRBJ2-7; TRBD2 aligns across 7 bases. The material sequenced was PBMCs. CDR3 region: CASSVGGGYEQYF. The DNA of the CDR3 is TGTGCCAGCAGTGTCGGGGGAGGGTACGAGCAGTACTTC. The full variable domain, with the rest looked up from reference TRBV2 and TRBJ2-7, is EPEVTQTPSHQVTQMGQEVILRCVPISNHLYFYWYRQILGQKVEFLVSFYNNEISEKSEIFDDQFSVERPDGSNFTLKIRSTKLEDSAMYFCASSVGGGYEQYFGPGTRLTVT.